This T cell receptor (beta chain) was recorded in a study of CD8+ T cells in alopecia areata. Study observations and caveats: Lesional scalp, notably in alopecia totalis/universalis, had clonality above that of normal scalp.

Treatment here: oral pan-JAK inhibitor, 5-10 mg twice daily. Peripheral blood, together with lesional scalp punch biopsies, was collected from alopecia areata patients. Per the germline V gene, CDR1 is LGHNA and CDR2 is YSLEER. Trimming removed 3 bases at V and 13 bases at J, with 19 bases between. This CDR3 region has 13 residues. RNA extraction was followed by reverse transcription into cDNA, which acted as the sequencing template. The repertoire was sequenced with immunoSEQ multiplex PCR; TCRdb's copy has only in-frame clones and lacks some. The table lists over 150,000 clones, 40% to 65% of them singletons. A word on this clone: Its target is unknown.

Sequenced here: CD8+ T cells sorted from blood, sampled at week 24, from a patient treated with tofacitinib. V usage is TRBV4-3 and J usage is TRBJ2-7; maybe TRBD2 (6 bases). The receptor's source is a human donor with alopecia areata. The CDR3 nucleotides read TGCGCCAGCAGCCAGGAACGAGAGGACTACTCTTACTTC. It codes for CASSQEREDYSYF.